A selection of T cell receptor beta chains follows, all from one sample in a study of blood T cell repertoires in COVID-19. Clones were sequenced by immunoSEQ multiplex PCR, and TCRdb holds only the in-frame ones, with some missing. The sample includes roughly 240,000 clones, approximately 85% seen only once; the top ten take around 5.5%. Input material: peripheral blood. The origin of the receptors is a man aged 50-60 years with COVID-19, enrolled during active disease. The CDR3 runs from the conserved cysteine through the conserved F or W. Each record gives: J gene, V gene, D gene, clone size, CDR3 protein, CDR3 DNA. D genes are given only for firm matches. The size entry is marked missing in some rows and otherwise reads once, few, many or a size class.

TRBJ1-1,TRBV6-6,.,.,CASSPQGDTEAFF,TGTGCCAGCAGTCCACAGGGCGACACTGAAGCTTTCTTT
TRBJ1-5,TRBV29-1,.,.,CSVAGTQNQPQHF,TGCAGCGTGGCCGGGACTCAGAATCAGCCCCAGCATTTT
TRBJ1-2,TRBV19,TRBD1,.,CASSAGQGSWYGYTF,TGTGCCAGTAGTGCGGGACAGGGATCTTGGTATGGCTACACCTTC
TRBJ1-1,TRBV30,TRBD1,.,CACLGMGTGHFAFF,TGTGCCTGTCTGGGCATGGGGACAGGGCATTTCGCTTTCTTT
TRBJ2-7,TRBV3-1/TRBV3-2,.,.,CASSQPSVSSYEQYF,TGTGCCAGCAGCCAACCGTCAGTAAGCTCCTACGAGCAGTACTTC
TRBJ2-2,TRBV11-2,.,.,CASSLAGGFGTGELFF,TGTGCCAGCAGCTTAGCTGGGGGGTTCGGCACCGGGGAGCTGTTTTTT
TRBJ1-6,TRBV9,TRBD1,.,CASSLGQGRQSPLHF,TGTGCCAGCAGCTTAGGACAGGGGAGGCAATCACCCCTCCACTTT
TRBJ2-1,TRBV7-2,TRBD2,.,CASSLGGGGGSYNEQFF,TGTGCCAGCAGCTTAGGCGGCGGGGGGGGCTCCTACAATGAGCAGTTCTTC
TRBJ2-7,TRBV6-6,.,.,CASNSNTVTYEQYF,TGTGCCAGCAACAGTAACACGGTAACCTACGAGCAGTACTTC
TRBJ2-2,TRBV2,TRBD2,.,CASSDGGGSSGELFF,TGTGCCAGCAGTGATGGCGGGGGGTCGTCCGGGGAGCTGTTTTTT
TRBJ2-5,TRBV21-1,.,.,CASSSPNPGGRETQYF,TGTGCCAGCAGCAGCCCCAATCCGGGGGGTAGGGAGACCCAGTACTTC
TRBJ2-7,TRBV30,TRBD1,once,CAWSEGTGGEQYF,TGTGCCTGGAGTGAAGGAACAGGGGGCGAGCAGTACTTC
TRBJ2-7,TRBV28,.,few,CATATGWTPEQYF,TGTGCCACCGCGACAGGATGGACCCCCGAGCAGTACTTC
TRBJ2-2,TRBV27,TRBD1,.,CASSPTGGWGTGELFF,TGTGCCAGCAGTCCGACAGGGGGCTGGGGCACCGGGGAGCTGTTTTTT
TRBJ2-7,TRBV5-1,TRBD2,.,CASSLQRGTYEQYF,TGCGCCAGCAGCTTGCAGCGGGGGACCTACGAGCAGTACTTC
TRBJ2-7,TRBV3-1/TRBV3-2,TRBD2,.,CASSRNRDLKGLDYEQYF,TGTGCCAGCAGCCGGAACAGGGACCTAAAGGGACTAGACTACGAGCAGTACTTC
TRBJ2-1,TRBV10-2,TRBD2,.,CASSEPKDSGGYNEQFF,TGCGCCAGCAGTGAGCCGAAAGATAGCGGGGGATACAATGAGCAGTTCTTC
TRBJ2-2,TRBV7-2,.,.,CASSLVLLNTGELFF,TGTGCCAGCAGCTTAGTACTCCTCAACACCGGGGAGCTGTTTTTT
TRBJ2-7,TRBV5-1,.,.,CASSLTHYEQYF,TGCGCCAGCAGCCTCACTCACTACGAGCAGTACTTC
TRBJ1-6,TRBV5-1,TRBD1,few,CASSLTGQGERSPLHF,TGCGCCAGCAGCTTGACGGGACAGGGAGAAAGATCACCCCTCCACTTT
TRBJ1-4,TRBV10-3,TRBD1,.,CAISSGTGLEKLFF,TGTGCCATCAGTTCCGGGACAGGGTTAGAAAAACTGTTTTTT
TRBJ2-2,TRBV19,TRBD1,.,CASSRQGGTGELFF,TGTGCCAGTAGCCGACAGGGGGGCACCGGGGAGCTGTTTTTT
TRBJ2-1,TRBV2,TRBD1,once,CASRQGFYNEQFF,TGTGCCAGCAGACAGGGGTTTTACAATGAGCAGTTCTTC
TRBJ2-5,TRBV4-1,.,.,CASSQVGRQISGTQYF,TGCGCCAGCAGCCAGGTGGGCCGGCAGATCTCAGGGACCCAGTACTTC
TRBJ1-1,TRBV3-1/TRBV3-2,TRBD1,.,CASSHGTGNGEAFF,TGTGCCAGCAGCCATGGGACAGGGAACGGTGAAGCTTTCTTT
TRBJ2-2,TRBV6-4,.,.,CASSANRATGELFF,TGTGCCAGCAGCGCCAACAGGGCCACCGGGGAGCTGTTTTTT
TRBJ2-2,TRBV5-1,.,.,CASSQTLSGELFF,TGCGCCAGCAGTCAAACCCTATCCGGGGAGCTGTTTTTT
TRBJ1-6,TRBV18,.,once,CASSPSADSYSPLHF,TGTGCCAGCTCACCGTCTGCGGACAGCTATTCACCCCTCCACTTT
TRBJ2-4,TRBV28,TRBD1,.,CASRTGGVDIQYF,TGTGCCAGCCGGACAGGGGGCGTGGACATTCAGTACTTC
TRBJ1-2,TRBV27,TRBD1,.,CASSLGTGRTNYGYTF,TGTGCCAGCAGTTTGGGGACAGGGCGGACTAACTATGGCTACACCTTC
TRBJ2-7,TRBV2,.,few,CASSEASTGSYEQYF,TGTGCCAGCAGTGAAGCGTCCACTGGCTCCTACGAGCAGTACTTC
TRBJ1-2,TRBV5-1,TRBD1,.,CASSSTGGNYGYTF,TGCGCCAGCAGCTCAACAGGGGGAAACTATGGCTACACCTTC
TRBJ1-2,TRBV5-1,TRBD1,many,CASSPGQANYGYTF,TGCGCCAGCAGCCCCGGACAGGCCAACTATGGCTACACCTTC
TRBJ2-2,TRBV7-9,.,.,CASSLGEGGNTGELFF,TGTGCCAGCAGCTTAGGTGAAGGGGGTAACACCGGGGAGCTGTTTTTT
TRBJ2-2,TRBV7-2,TRBD2,.,CASSSPRTRAGELFF,TGTGCCAGCAGCTCCCCACGGACTAGAGCCGGGGAGCTGTTTTTT